Listed below are T cell receptor beta chains from one sample, sequenced in a study of blood T cell repertoires in COVID-19. The method was immunoSEQ multiplex PCR; TCRdb's version includes in-frame clones alone and lacks a portion of them. The sample includes about 220,000 clones, 80% to 85% of them seen just once. The sequencing sample was made of peripheral blood. These receptors were obtained from a woman aged 70 to 79 with COVID-19, enrolled during active disease. The conserved cysteine and the conserved F or W are not part of the CDR3 here.

v_call	j_call	cdr3_aa
TRBV2	TRBJ1-6	ASDLTGNSPLH
TRBV30	TRBJ1-2	ACRTGGNYGYT
TRBV24-1	TRBJ1-2	ATSTRGSGLDGYT
TRBV5-4	TRBJ2-7	ASSQFPRNEQY
TRBV3-1/TRBV3-2	TRBJ2-3	ASMRSGTDTQY
TRBV29-1	TRBJ2-3	SVEGRGLRGSTDTQY
TRBV6-2/TRBV6-3	TRBJ1-1	ASSPWTGTFEAF
TRBV19	TRBJ1-4	ASSRGREEEKLF
TRBV6-2/TRBV6-3	TRBJ2-1	ASSYTETGFYEQF
TRBV12-3/TRBV12-4	TRBJ2-1	ASRRLANEQF
TRBV7-2	TRBJ2-6	ASSIQVSRANVLT
TRBV6-5	TRBJ1-1	ASSSNTEAF
TRBV29-1	TRBJ2-3	SVEGGRGTDTQY
TRBV6-6	TRBJ1-2	ASTQGAGGLYGYT
TRBV18	TRBJ1-2	ASSPVEGEFGYT
TRBV9	TRBJ2-1	ASSVDQRERDEQF
TRBV5-1	TRBJ1-2	ASSLGSSQGRGYT
TRBV27	TRBJ1-2	ASSPLGQGVIYGYT
TRBV11-2	TRBJ2-2	ASSARRQGNTGELF
TRBV28	TRBJ2-3	ASSSAGIKTDTQY
TRBV19	TRBJ2-7	ASSRAGTSGSYEQY
TRBV19	TRBJ1-1	ASSIDFAGFVNTEAF
TRBV19	TRBJ2-5	ASSITSGGQETQY
TRBV19	TRBJ2-7	ASSPRPATSGSVYEQY
TRBV5-5	TRBJ1-2	ASSLAGGFGYT
TRBV2	TRBJ1-4	ASSVDRRNEKLF
TRBV5-1	TRBJ1-2	ASSTQGQGGYGYT
TRBV28	TRBJ1-1	ASSSPQVRNTEAF
TRBV18	TRBJ2-1	ASSPTGFGYNEQF
TRBV18	TRBJ1-1	ASSPGVDNFAF
TRBV28	TRBJ1-2	ASIAGTTVYGYT
TRBV19	TRBJ2-1	ASSIGGHEQF
TRBV18	TRBJ1-4	ASSPPGAVGEKLF
TRBV10-3	TRBJ1-1	AITRQGGTEAF
TRBV7-2	TRBJ2-7	ASSLSGSTYEQY
TRBV18	TRBJ2-7	ASSPLLETLDEQY
TRBV7-8	TRBJ1-1	ASSLSGNTEAF
TRBV27	TRBJ1-1	ASSFGRGSETEAF
TRBV3-1/TRBV3-2	TRBJ2-1	ASSQDSGSYYNEQF
TRBV5-1	TRBJ2-3	ASSPPNLALEDTQY
TRBV5-6	TRBJ2-7	ASSTYSGLAGYEQY
TRBV29-1	TRBJ2-7	SHGTAQPYEQY